The following is a T cell receptor (beta chain) sequence with its context. Its antigen is unknown. Regulatory T cells were sorted as CD4+CD25hiCD127low/negative cells. CDR3 size: 14 residues. The germline CDR1 and CDR2 sequences are MNHNY and SVGAGI (reference sequence). The V gene lost 2 bases and the J gene lost 5 bases, with 12 bases spanning the gap. The method was immunoSEQ multiplex PCR; TCRdb's version includes in-frame clones alone and lacks a portion of them. There are approximately 26,000 clones in the sample; 92% occur only once, and around 1.1% lies in the top ten. This sample stems from a study of B cell selection in AIRE deficiency. Study outcomes and limitations: Shared Treg sequences were biased toward short CDR3s with few non-templated nucleotide insertions. Of some 3,900 shared Treg TCRbeta sequences, roughly 31% were healthy-donor-only and roughly 10% patient-only. Patient Tconv cells held around a third of Treg sequences shared by healthy donors. TCRbeta-only data showed 36.6% of shared healthy Treg sequences in healthy Tconv.

The sequence was collected from a human donor in good health. The specimen sequenced was CD4+CD25+ Tregs sorted from PBMCs. The chain has TRBV6-6 and TRBJ2-5, with no clear D. CDR3 DNA sequence: TGTGCCAGCAGTTACCATGGTAAAGAGGAGACCCAGTACTTC. Protein sequence: CASSYHGKEETQYF.